The clone carrying this TCR beta chain was observed a few times. With 3 bases clipped from V and 0 bases from J, the junction kept 8 bases outside the gene matches. The length of the CDR3 is 18 residues. Per the germline V gene, CDR1 is SGDLS and CDR2 is YYNGEE. These data belong to a study of blood T cell repertoires in COVID-19. Turning to the study itself: The United States, Italy and Spain were the sources of the acute and convalescent COVID-19 samples. Sources were T cells, B-cell-depleted T cells, or PBMCs; the material itself was cDNA or gDNA.

As handled by the study authors: Cell counts per sample came from amplifying reference gene primers. Generated by immunoSEQ multiplex PCR, the TCRdb table keeps only in-frame clones and is missing some. V and J calls and clone size come straight from that table; D and trimming were deduced from the DNA. The table records tens of thousands of clones, 60% to 85% of them present only once. This sequence originates from a human donor in a cohort sampled during active COVID-19. Sample: peripheral blood. This chain links TRBV9 with TRBJ2-3, with 12 bases fitting TRBD2. The CDR3 region is CASSELAGGDTSTDTQYF. CDR3 sequence (DNA): TGTGCCAGCAGCGAACTAGCGGGGGGAGATACTAGCACAGATACGCAGTATTTT.